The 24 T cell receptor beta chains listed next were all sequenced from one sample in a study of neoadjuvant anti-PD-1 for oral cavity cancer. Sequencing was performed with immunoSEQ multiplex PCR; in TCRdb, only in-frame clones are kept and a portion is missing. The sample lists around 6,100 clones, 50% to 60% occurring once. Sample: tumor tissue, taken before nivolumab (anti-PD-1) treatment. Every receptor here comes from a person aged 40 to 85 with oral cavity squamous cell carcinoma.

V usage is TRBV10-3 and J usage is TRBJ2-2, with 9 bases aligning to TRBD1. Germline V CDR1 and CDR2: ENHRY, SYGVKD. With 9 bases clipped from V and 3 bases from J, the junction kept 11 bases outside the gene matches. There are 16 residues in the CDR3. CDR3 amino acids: CAIRAGTGTDTGELFF. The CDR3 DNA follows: TGTGCCATTAGAGCCGGGACAGGGACGGACACCGGGGAGCTGTTTTTT.

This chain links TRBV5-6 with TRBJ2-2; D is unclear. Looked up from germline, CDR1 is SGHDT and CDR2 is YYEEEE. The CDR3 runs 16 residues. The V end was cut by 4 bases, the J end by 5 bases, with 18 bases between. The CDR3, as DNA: TGTGCCAGCAGCGATACATTTTTGGACGTAACCGGGGAGCTGTTTTTT. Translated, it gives CASSDTFLDVTGELFF.

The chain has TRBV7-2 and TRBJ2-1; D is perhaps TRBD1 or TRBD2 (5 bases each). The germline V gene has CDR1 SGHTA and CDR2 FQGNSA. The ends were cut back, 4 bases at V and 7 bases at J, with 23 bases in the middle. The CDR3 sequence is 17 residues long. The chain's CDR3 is CASSSGGALGSGNEQFF. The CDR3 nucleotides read TGTGCCAGCAGCTCCGGTGGGGCGTTAGGGTCGGGGAATGAGCAGTTCTTC. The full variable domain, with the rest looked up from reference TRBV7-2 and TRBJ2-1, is GAGVSQSPSNKVTEKGKDVELRCDPISGHTALYWYRQSLGQGLEFLIYFQGNSAPDKSGLPSDRFSAERTGGSVSTLTIQRTQQEDSAVYLCASSSGGALGSGNEQFFGPGTRLTVL.

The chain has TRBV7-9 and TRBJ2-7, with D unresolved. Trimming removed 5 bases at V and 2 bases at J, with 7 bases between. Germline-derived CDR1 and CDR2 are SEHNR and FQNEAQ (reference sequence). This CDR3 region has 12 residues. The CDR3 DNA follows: TGTGCCAGCAGCCTCAACACCTACGAGCAGTACTTC. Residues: CASSLNTYEQYF.

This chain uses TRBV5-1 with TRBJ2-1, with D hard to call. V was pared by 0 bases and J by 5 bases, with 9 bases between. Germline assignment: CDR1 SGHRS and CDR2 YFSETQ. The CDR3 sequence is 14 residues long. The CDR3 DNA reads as TGCGCCAGCAGCTTGGTTCAGACTGACAATGAGCAGTTCTTC. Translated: CASSLVQTDNEQFF.

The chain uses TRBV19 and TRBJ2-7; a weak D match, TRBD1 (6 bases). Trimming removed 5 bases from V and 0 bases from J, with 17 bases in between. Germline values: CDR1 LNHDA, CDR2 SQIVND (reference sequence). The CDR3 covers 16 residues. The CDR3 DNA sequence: TGTGCCAGTAGTCTTGGGACACGGACGAGCTCCTACGAGCAGTACTTC. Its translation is CASSLGTRTSSYEQYF.

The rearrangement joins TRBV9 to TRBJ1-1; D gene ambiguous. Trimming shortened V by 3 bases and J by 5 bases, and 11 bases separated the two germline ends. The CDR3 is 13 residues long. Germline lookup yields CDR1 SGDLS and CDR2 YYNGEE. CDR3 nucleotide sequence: TGTGCCAGCAGCGAGGCCGACGGTACTGAAGCTTTCTTT. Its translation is CASSEADGTEAFF.

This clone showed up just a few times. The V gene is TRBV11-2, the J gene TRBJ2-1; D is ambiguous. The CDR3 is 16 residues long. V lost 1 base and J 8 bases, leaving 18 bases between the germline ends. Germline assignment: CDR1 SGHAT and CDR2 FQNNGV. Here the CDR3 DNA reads TGTGCCAGCAGCTTAGTGTTTAGCACACAATACTATGAGCAGTTCTTC. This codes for CASSLVFSTQYYEQFF.

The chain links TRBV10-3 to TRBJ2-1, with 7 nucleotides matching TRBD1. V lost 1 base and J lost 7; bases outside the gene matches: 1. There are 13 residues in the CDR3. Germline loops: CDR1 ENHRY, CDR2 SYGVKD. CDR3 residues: CAISEWGQNEQFF. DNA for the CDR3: TGTGCCATCAGTGAGTGGGGACAGAATGAGCAGTTCTTC.

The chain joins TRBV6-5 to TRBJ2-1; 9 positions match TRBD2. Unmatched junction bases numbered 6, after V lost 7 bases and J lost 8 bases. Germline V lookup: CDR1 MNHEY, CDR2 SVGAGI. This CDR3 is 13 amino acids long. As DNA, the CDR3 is TGTGCCAGCACTCAAAGGACTAGCGATGAGCAGTTCTTC. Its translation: CASTQRTSDEQFF.

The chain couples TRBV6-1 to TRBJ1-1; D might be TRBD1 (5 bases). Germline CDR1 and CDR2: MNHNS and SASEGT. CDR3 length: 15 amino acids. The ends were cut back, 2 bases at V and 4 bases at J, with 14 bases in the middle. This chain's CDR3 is CASSERLRGGTEAFF. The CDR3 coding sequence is TGTGCCAGCAGTGAACGCCTGAGGGGAGGCACTGAAGCTTTCTTT.

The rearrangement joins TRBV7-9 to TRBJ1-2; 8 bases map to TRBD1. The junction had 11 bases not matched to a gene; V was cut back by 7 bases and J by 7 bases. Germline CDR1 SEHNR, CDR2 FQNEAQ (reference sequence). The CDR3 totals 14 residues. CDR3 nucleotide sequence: TGTGCCAGCACCTCCCCGGACAGGGAGAGTGGCTACACCTTC. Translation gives CASTSPDRESGYTF.

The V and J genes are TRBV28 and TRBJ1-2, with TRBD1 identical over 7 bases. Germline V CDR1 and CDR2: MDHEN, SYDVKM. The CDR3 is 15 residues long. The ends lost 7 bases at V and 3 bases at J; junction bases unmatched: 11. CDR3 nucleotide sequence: TGTGCCAGCACTTCGCAGGGGGTCCTTCACTATGGCTACACCTTC. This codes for CASTSQGVLHYGYTF.

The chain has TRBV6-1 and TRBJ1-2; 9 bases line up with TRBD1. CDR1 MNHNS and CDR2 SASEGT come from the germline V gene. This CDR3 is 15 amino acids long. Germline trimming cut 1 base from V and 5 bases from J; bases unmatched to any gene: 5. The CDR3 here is CASSEVTGTGYGYTF. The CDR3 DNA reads TGTGCCAGCAGTGAAGTGACCGGGACAGGGTATGGCTACACCTTC.

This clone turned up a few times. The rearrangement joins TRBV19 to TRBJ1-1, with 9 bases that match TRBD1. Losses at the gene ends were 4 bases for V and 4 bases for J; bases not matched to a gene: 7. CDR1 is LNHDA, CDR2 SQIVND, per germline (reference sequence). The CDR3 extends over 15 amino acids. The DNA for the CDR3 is TGTGCCAGTAGTAGCCGGGACAGGGTTTTCACTGAAGCTTTCTTT. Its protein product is CASSSRDRVFTEAFF.

CDR3 sequence reads: CASSVGGQLNTEAFF. The CDR3 DNA sequence: TGTGCCAGCAGCGTAGGGGGACAGTTGAACACTGAAGCTTTCTTT. The chain couples TRBV9 to TRBJ1-1; TRBD1 aligns across 7 bases. The CDR3 extends over 15 amino acids. Germline CDR1 reads SGDLS; CDR2 reads YYNGEE. Trimming removed 0 bases from V and 0 bases from J; junction bases left unmatched: 2.

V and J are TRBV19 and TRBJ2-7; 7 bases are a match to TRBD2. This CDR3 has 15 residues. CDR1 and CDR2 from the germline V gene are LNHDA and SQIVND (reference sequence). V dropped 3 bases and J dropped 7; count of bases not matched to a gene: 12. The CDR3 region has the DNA TGTGCCAGTAGTATTCCCCCGGGAGGTCGGTGGGAGCAGTACTTC. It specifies CASSIPPGGRWEQYF.

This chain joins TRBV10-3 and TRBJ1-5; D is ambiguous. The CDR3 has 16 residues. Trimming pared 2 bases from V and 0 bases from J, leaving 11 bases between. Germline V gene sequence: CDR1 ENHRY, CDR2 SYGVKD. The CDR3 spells CAISEAAHNSNQPQHF. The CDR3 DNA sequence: TGTGCCATCAGTGAGGCCGCGCATAATAGCAATCAGCCCCAGCATTTT.

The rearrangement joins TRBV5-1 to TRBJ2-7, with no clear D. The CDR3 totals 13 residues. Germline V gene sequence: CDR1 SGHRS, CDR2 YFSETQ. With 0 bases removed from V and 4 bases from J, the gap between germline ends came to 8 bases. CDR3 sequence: CASSLAPRYEQYF. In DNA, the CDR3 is TGCGCCAGCAGCTTGGCCCCGAGATACGAGCAGTACTTC.

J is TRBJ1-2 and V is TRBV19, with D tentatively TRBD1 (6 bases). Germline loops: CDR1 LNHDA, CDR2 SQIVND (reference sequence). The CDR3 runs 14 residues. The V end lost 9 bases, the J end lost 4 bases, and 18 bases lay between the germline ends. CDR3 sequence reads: CASKDGQSAYGYTF. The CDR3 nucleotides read TGTGCCAGCAAAGACGGACAGTCCGCCTATGGCTACACCTTC.

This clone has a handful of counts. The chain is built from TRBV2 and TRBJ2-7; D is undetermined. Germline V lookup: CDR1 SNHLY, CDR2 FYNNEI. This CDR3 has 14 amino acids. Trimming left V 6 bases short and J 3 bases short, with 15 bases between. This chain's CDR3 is CASSLQVYRYEQYF. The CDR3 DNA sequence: TGTGCCAGCAGCCTTCAGGTATACCGCTACGAGCAGTACTTC.

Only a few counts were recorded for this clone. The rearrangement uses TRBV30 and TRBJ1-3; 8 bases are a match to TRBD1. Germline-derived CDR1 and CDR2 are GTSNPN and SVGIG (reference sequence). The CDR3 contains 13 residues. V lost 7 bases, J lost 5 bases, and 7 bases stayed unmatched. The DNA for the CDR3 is TGTGCCTCCACGGACAGGGACAGAAACACCATATATTTT. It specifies CASTDRDRNTIYF.

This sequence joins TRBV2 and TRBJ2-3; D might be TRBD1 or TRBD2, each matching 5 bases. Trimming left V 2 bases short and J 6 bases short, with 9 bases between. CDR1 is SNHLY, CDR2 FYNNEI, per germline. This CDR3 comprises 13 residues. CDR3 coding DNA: TGTGCCAGCAGTGAACAGGGCGGGGATACGCAGTATTTT. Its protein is CASSEQGGDTQYF.

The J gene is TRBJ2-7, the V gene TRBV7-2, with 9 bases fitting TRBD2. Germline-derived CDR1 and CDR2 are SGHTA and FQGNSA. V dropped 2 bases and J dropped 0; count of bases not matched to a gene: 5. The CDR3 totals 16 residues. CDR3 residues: CASSLRPTSGSYEQYF. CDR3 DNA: TGTGCCAGCAGCTTACGACCGACTAGCGGCTCCTACGAGCAGTACTTC.